This T cell receptor (beta chain) was identified during a study of blood T cell repertoires in COVID-19 (dated by TCRdb to 2018 to 2021). A note on the overall study: Samples from collaborators originated in the United States, Italy and Spain and spanned both the acute and convalescent phases of COVID-19. The dataset comprised deeply sampled blood TCRbeta repertoires from subjects exposed to, actively infected with, or recovered from COVID-19. Samples were obtained from the ongoing ImmuneRACE study (first 160 participants) and from about 1,300 subjects provided by 6 global collaborators. The repertoires were released in a freely available public database meant as a resource for research on the immune response to SARS-CoV-2. Sample metadata almost always included a de-identified subject ID, COVID-19 status, age in years and sex. Where HLA class I and class II types were available, the types were taken from metadata supplied by the sample provider, not from assay-based typing. The material from the prospective study consisted of cDNA or gDNA derived from T cells, B-cell-depleted T cells, or PBMCs.

CDR1 and CDR2 were assigned from the germline V gene (reference sequence) as DFQATT and SNEGSKA. Measured from the cysteine to the phenylalanine, the CDR3 is 12 residues long. This entry keeps only the CDR3 DNA: 36 bases, framed from base 1. V sheds 3 bases and J sheds 2 bases, leaving 6 bases between their ends. Overall results and qualifications from the work: The amount of clinical and demographic metadata varied by source and participant and was provided uncurated.

Note on this clone: Its binding antigen is unknown. Per-base quality was not reported, and no clone a single base away is much larger than it.

TCRbeta CDR3 regions were amplified from genomic DNA by means of the immunoSEQ Assay, a bias-controlled multiplex PCR. Per the original workflow: The number of nucleated cells in each sample was estimated from the amplification of reference gene primers within the assay. To quantify the absolute abundance of each unique TCRbeta CDR3 rearrangement, sequence reads were collapsed and filtered. Productive Simpson clonality was computed per sample as the square root of Simpson's diversity index over productive rearrangements. TCRdb's version of the immuneACCESS table is confined to in-frame rearrangements and falls short of the full clone set. An unresolved V gene accounts for under half of the shortfall where checked; the remainder is of unknown origin. V, J and clone size are those of that table, while D and trimming were read from the DNA. This sample lists roughly 200,000 clones; 70% to 90% were detected once. Roughly 6% of the sample is held by the ten biggest clonotypes.

Another Seattle source contributed samples from volunteer blood donors who had recovered from COVID-19. Collaborating institutions collected whole blood in K2EDTA tubes following their own protocols. For TCRbeta analysis, collaborators shipped samples in one of three forms: frozen whole blood, isolated PBMCs, or DNA extracted from either of those sample types. The sample consisted of peripheral blood. Recombination joined TRBV20-1 with TRBJ2-3; 5 matching bases give a weak D call of TRBD1. The TCR was taken from a woman in her thirties or forties who had recovered from COVID-19. This receptor has the CDR3 CSASGATDTQYF. The DNA sequence is as follows: TGCAGTGCTAGTGGGGCCACAGATACGCAGTATTTT.